This T cell receptor (beta chain) was recovered during a study of blood T cell repertoires in COVID-19. Study in general: Sites in the United States, Italy and Spain provided acute and convalescent COVID-19 samples. T cells, B-cell-depleted T cells, or PBMCs provided the cDNA or gDNA that served as material.

Produced via immunoSEQ multiplex PCR; TCRdb's table is partial and in-frame only. This sample has around 250,000 clones, with about 85% found just once. The CDR3 is 14 residues long. The ends were cut back, 2 bases at V and 8 bases at J, with 13 bases in the middle. The germline CDR1 and CDR2 sequences are LGHDT and YNNKEL (reference sequence). The source material was peripheral blood. This receptor was obtained from a man in his thirties or forties who had recovered from COVID-19. The chain couples TRBV3-1 (or the pseudogene TRBV3-2) to TRBJ2-1, with a possible D match to TRBD2 (6 bases). The CDR3 DNA reads TGTGCCAGCAGCCAAACGCAGCGGGTGGATGAGCAGTTCTTC. Its protein is CASSQTQRVDEQFF.